The next 14 T cell receptor beta chains were all read from a single sample in a study of blood T cells in healthy people across ages. It was with a sample-barcoded 5' primer and a J-beta primer mix that a second PCR of about 6 to 12 cycles was run. TCRdb used MiXCR to reprocess the 5' RACE reads, holding one entry per CDR3 protein. The profile shows hundreds of thousands of distinct CDR3 sequences, 52% of them singletons. Sequencing was done on a sample of blood. Source of these receptors: a woman of 80 years or more in good health.

In the case of this clonotype: At one of its ends the junction is not consistent with the germline gene, which may arise from a read error. V gene TRBV12-3 or TRBV12-4 combines with J gene TRBJ1-5; 9 positions match TRBD1. The CDR3 has 15 residues. The CDR3 is CAGSRQTGGIQPQHF. CDR3 nucleotide sequence: TGTGCCGGCAGCCGTCAAACAGGGGGCATTCAGCCCCAGCATTTT.

This clonotype appeared many times. V is TRBV20-1 and J is TRBJ2-1; TRBD2 matches at 7 bases. The CDR3 extends over 15 amino acids. Germline V gene lookup returns CDR1 DFQATT and CDR2 SNEGSKA (reference sequence). J gave up 10 bases and V 2 bases, and 14 bases lay outside the gene matches. The CDR3 protein is CSARSPSGFNGEQFF. CDR3 nucleotides: TGCAGTGCTAGAAGCCCTAGCGGTTTTAACGGGGAGCAGTTCTTC.

The gene calls are TRBV4-3 and TRBJ2-7; TRBD2 might be the D (7 bases). V lost 3 bases and J lost 0, with 18 bases in between. Germline assignment: CDR1 LGHNA and CDR2 YSLEER. This CDR3 is 17 amino acids long. The CDR3 nucleotides read TGCGCCAGCAGCCACCCCGAGGGGGGGTTGTCCTCCTACGAGCAGTACTTC. This encodes CASSHPEGGLSSYEQYF.

This clonotype was picked up many times. J is TRBJ1-2 and V is TRBV20-1; D ambiguous. Germline V CDR1 and CDR2: DFQATT, SNEGSKA (reference sequence). V gave up 6 bases and J gave up 5 bases, with 10 bases separating them. This CDR3 contains 11 residues. In DNA form, the CDR3 reads TGCAGTGCCTCTGACACTTATGGCTACACCTTC. It is translated as CSASDTYGYTF.

This clonotype has ten or more counts. The chain joins TRBV6-5 to TRBJ2-1; perhaps TRBD2 as D (6 bases). The CDR3 is 14 amino acids. Germline V lookup: CDR1 MNHEY, CDR2 SVGAGI. The ends were cut back, 4 bases at V and 3 bases at J, with 10 bases in the middle. CDR3 sequence reads: CASSSQGGYNEQFF. The CDR3, as DNA: TGTGCCAGCAGTTCGCAGGGAGGCTACAATGAGCAGTTCTTC.

The V gene is TRBV12-3 or TRBV12-4, the J gene TRBJ2-3, with D tentatively TRBD1 or TRBD2 (7 bases each). The CDR3 length is 16 residues. Trimming pared 5 bases from V and 4 bases from J, leaving 19 bases between. CDR3: CASSTGLRGPADTQYF. The CDR3, as DNA: TGTGCCAGCAGTACGGGACTAAGGGGGCCTGCAGATACGCAGTATTTT.

In this sample, this clonotype turned up a few times. V and J are TRBV4-2 and TRBJ2-2; weak D call: TRBD2 (5 bases). This CDR3 has 15 amino acids. Trimming cost V 2 bases and J 6 bases, with 13 bases left between them. Germline V gene data show CDR1 as LGHNA and CDR2 as YNFKEQ. CDR3 sequence (DNA): TGTGCCAGCAGCCAATGGGGAGCAGGAGCCGGGGAGCTGTTTTTT. It is translated as CASSQWGAGAGELFF.

This chain links TRBV12-3 or TRBV12-4 with TRBJ1-6; 9 bases map to TRBD1. The CDR3 loop spans 15 amino acids. Trimming at V came to 6 bases and at J to 7 bases, leaving 7 bases not matched to a gene. CDR3 protein: CASSETGTGNSPLHF. Here the CDR3 DNA reads TGTGCCAGCAGCGAGACCGGGACAGGGAATTCACCCCTCCACTTT.

The gene calls are TRBV9 and TRBJ2-1; the match to TRBD2 covers 7 bases. V trimming: 3 bases; J trimming: 7 bases; junction bases outside the gene matches: 10. CDR3 length: 15 residues. Per germline, CDR1 SGDLS and CDR2 YYNGEE. The CDR3 loop reads CASSGAGSPWNEQFF. Here the CDR3 DNA reads TGTGCCAGCAGCGGAGCGGGGAGTCCCTGGAATGAGCAGTTCTTC.

On this clonotype itself: The junction differs from germline at one of its ends, possibly a read error. V and J are TRBV6-1 and TRBJ2-7; 8 bases map to TRBD1. This CDR3 has 14 residues. Germline values: CDR1 MNHNS, CDR2 SASEGT. CDR3 DNA: TGTGCCAGTGCTTTAGGACAGGGTTCCTACGGGCAGCACTTC. Amino acids: CASALGQGSYGQHF.

In its sample, this clonotype was seen once. The chain joins TRBV20-1 to TRBJ2-2, with D unresolved. Germline values: CDR1 DFQATT, CDR2 SNEGSKA (reference sequence). Trimming took 4 bases from V and 3 from J, leaving 12 bases between them. The length of the CDR3 is 14 residues. In nucleotides, the CDR3 is TGCAGTGCTAAGGCGGCAGATTACACCGGGGAGCTGTTTTTT. Amino acid sequence: CSAKAADYTGELFF.

This sequence joins TRBV9 and TRBJ2-2; 7 bases map to TRBD1. CDR3 size: 17 residues. V shed 3 bases, J shed 4 bases, and the junction held 12 bases outside the gene matches. Per the germline V gene, CDR1 is SGDLS and CDR2 is YYNGEE. The CDR3 nucleotides are TGTGCCAGCAGCGGGAGTTCGGGACAGACCTTCACCGGGGAGCTGTTTTTT. It encodes CASSGSSGQTFTGELFF.

Details on this clonotype: A much larger clone differs from this one at a single base, so this may be a read error. The gene calls are TRBV5-1 and TRBJ2-7, with TRBD1 matching 7 bases. With the DNA end fitting TRBJ2-4 better, the J assignment may be wrong. Germline V gene lookup returns CDR1 SGHRS and CDR2 YFSETQ. This CDR3 comprises 15 residues. As DNA, the CDR3 is TGCGCCAGCAGCTTACAGGGTACGGACAGGAACATTCAGTACTTC. Protein product: CASSLQGTDRNIQYF.

The chain couples TRBV20-1 to TRBJ2-3, with TRBD1 as a possible D gene (5 bases). Germline V gives CDR1 DFQATT, CDR2 SNEGSKA (reference sequence). Deletions cut 5 bases from V and 1 base from J, with 13 bases between. The CDR3 runs to 14 residues. The CDR3 coding sequence is TGCAGTGCTCTCCTAGACAGAGGCACAGATACGCAGTATTTT. Residues: CSALLDRGTDTQYF.